Below are 16 T cell receptor beta chains sequenced from a single sample in a study of T cell responses to AZD1222 COVID-19 vaccine. Method: immunoSEQ multiplex PCR; TCRdb's copy keeps in-frame clones and lacks some. The table shows 100,000 or so clones, with around 89% occurring only once. The sequenced sample was peripheral blood, obtained 28 days after the second AZD1222 dose. The receptors were sampled from an adult who received the AZD1222 COVID-19 vaccine.

The chain has TRBV7-8 and TRBJ1-6; 11 bases agree with TRBD1. Germline V gene data show CDR1 as SGHVS and CDR2 as FQNEAQ. V dropped 5 bases and J dropped 8; count of bases not matched to a gene: 14. The CDR3 length is 18 residues. The CDR3 loop reads CASSPEGQGVIRHSPLHF. The CDR3 bases are TGTGCCAGCAGCCCAGAGGGACAGGGGGTAATCCGGCATTCACCCCTCCACTTT.

V and J are TRBV10-3 and TRBJ1-2; D unclear. Germline assignment: CDR1 ENHRY and CDR2 SYGVKD. Trimming took 6 bases from V and 8 from J, leaving 13 bases between them. The CDR3 is made up of 12 amino acids. CDR3 sequence (DNA): TGTGCCATCAGGGGCGGAACGGGGGGCTACACCTTC. Its protein product is CAIRGGTGGYTF.

V usage is TRBV11-2 and J usage is TRBJ1-2, with a tentative D call TRBD1 (5 bases). V dropped 4 bases and J dropped 7 bases, with 19 bases sitting between them. Germline lookup yields CDR1 SGHAT and CDR2 FQNNGV. CDR3 length equals 15 residues. The CDR3 nucleotides read TGTGCCAGCAGCTGGCGGGGGGTCACGGAGGGTGGCTACACCTTC. As protein: CASSWRGVTEGGYTF.

The chain links TRBV7-2 to TRBJ1-4; D is uncertain. The CDR3 has 15 amino acids. Germline V gene lookup returns CDR1 SGHTA and CDR2 FQGNSA. Trimming took 2 bases from V and 0 from J, leaving 7 bases between them. CDR3 sequence (DNA): TGTGCCAGCAGCTTAAGCGGAACAACTAATGAAAAACTGTTTTTT. Its translation is CASSLSGTTNEKLFF.

This clone has a handful of counts. The chain joins TRBV7-2 to TRBJ1-6; TRBD1 aligns across 7 bases. Trimming removed 5 bases from V and 14 bases from J; junction bases left unmatched: 9. This CDR3 is built from 13 residues. Germline CDR1 and CDR2: SGHTA and FQGNSA. The CDR3, as DNA: TGTGCCAGCAGCGCCCAACAGGGGAAGGCCCTCCACTTT. It yields the protein CASSAQQGKALHF. Looking up the rest from reference TRBV7-2 and TRBJ1-6 gives the full variable domain: GAGVSQSPSNKVTEKGKDVELRCDPISGHTALYWYRQSLGQGLEFLIYFQGNSAPDKSGLPSDRFSAERTGGSVSTLTIQRTQQEDSAVYLCASSAQQGKALHFGNGTRLTVT.

This rearrangement joins TRBV10-3 to TRBJ1-1; TRBD1 might be the D (6 bases). This CDR3 comprises 13 residues. Looked up from germline, CDR1 is ENHRY and CDR2 is SYGVKD. V lost 7 bases to trimming and J lost 6 bases, with 15 bases between them. The CDR3: CAINPGGAAEAFF. In DNA form, the CDR3 reads TGTGCCATCAACCCGGGGGGGGCGGCTGAAGCTTTCTTT.

In DNA form, the CDR3 reads TGTGCCAGCAGTAGGTACAGGGTCATTAATGAAAAACTGTTTTTT. This encodes CASSRYRVINEKLFF. The J gene is TRBJ1-4, the V gene TRBV27; D is possibly TRBD1 (6 bases). This CDR3 contains 15 residues. The germline V gene encodes CDR1 MNHEY and CDR2 SMNVEV (reference sequence). With 5 bases removed from V and 4 bases from J, the gap between germline ends came to 14 bases.

V is TRBV3-1 (or the pseudogene TRBV3-2) and J is TRBJ1-2; D ambiguous. Trimming cost V 4 bases and J 8 bases, with 14 bases left between them. Germline loops: CDR1 LGHDT, CDR2 YNNKEL (reference sequence). The CDR3 has 13 residues. CDR3 amino acids: CASSPTALSGYTF. CDR3 nucleotide sequence: TGTGCCAGCAGCCCCACAGCCCTGAGCGGCTACACCTTC.

This clone was counted between two and nine times. The rearrangement joins TRBV20-1 to TRBJ2-5, with no clear D. The length of the CDR3 is 10 residues. Germline values: CDR1 DFQATT, CDR2 SNEGSKA (reference sequence). V was trimmed by 6 bases and J by 5 bases, leaving 7 bases between them. CDR3 bases: TGCAGTGCCAGCCACGAGACCCAGTACTTC. Protein sequence: CSASHETQYF.

This sequence joins TRBV7-2 and TRBJ1-5; the D is unclear. V was trimmed by 4 bases and J by 4 bases, leaving 8 bases between them. The CDR3 covers 13 residues. CDR1 and CDR2 (germline): SGHTA, FQGNSA. CDR3 sequence reads: CASSSGFNQPQHF. DNA for the CDR3: TGTGCCAGCAGCTCCGGGTTTAATCAGCCCCAGCATTTT.

A word on this clone: Other DNA sequences in the same sample also yield this CDR3. This chain uses TRBV28 with TRBJ1-5; the D gene is possibly TRBD1 (5 bases). Germline V gene lookup returns CDR1 MDHEN and CDR2 SYDVKM. The CDR3 runs 14 residues. Trimming cost V 2 bases and J 4 bases, with 9 bases left between them. CDR3 protein: CASSLIRGNQPQHF. The DNA for the CDR3 is TGTGCCAGCAGTTTAATTCGGGGGAATCAGCCCCAGCATTTT. Supplemented by reference TRBV28 and TRBJ1-5, the full variable domain reads DVKVTQSSRYLVKRTGEKVFLECVQDMDHENMFWYRQDPGLGLRLIYFSYDVKMKEKGDIPEGYSVSREKKERFSLILESASTNQTSMYLCASSLIRGNQPQHFGDGTRLSIL.

This clone was detected only once. The chain uses TRBV5-1 and TRBJ1-1; D uncertain. Germline CDR1 SGHRS, CDR2 YFSETQ. The CDR3 is made up of 16 amino acids. The germline V and J ends were trimmed by 3 bases and 4 bases, with 19 bases remaining between them. The CDR3 sequence is CASSSSEGLTGTEAFF. The CDR3 bases are TGCGCCAGCAGCTCCTCTGAGGGTTTGACGGGCACTGAAGCTTTCTTT.

This clone has just a few counts. The chain joins TRBV28 to TRBJ2-4, with D possibly matching TRBD2 (6 bases). Germline CDR1 is MDHEN and CDR2 is SYDVKM. Between the trimmed V and J ends, which lost 3 bases and 0 bases, there was a span of 12 bases. This CDR3 has 16 residues. In nucleotides, the CDR3 is TGTGCCAGCAGTTTGGGGGACTCAATAGCCAAAAACATTCAGTACTTC. This encodes CASSLGDSIAKNIQYF.

The V gene is TRBV7-3, the J gene TRBJ1-2; D is perhaps TRBD1 (6 bases). CDR3 length: 14 amino acids. CDR1 is SGHTA and CDR2 is FQGTGA in the germline V gene. Trimming cost V 5 bases and J 6 bases, with 16 bases left between them. The CDR3 DNA follows: TGTGCCAGCAGCAACAGGGTGCTGGGCGATGGCTACACCTTC. Residues: CASSNRVLGDGYTF.

This clone came up once. The chain has TRBV20-1 and TRBJ2-5; D uncertain. The V gene's germline CDR1 is DFQATT and CDR2 SNEGSKA (reference sequence). V lost 0 bases, J lost 5 bases, and 4 bases lay in between. The CDR3 is 11 amino acids. CDR3 sequence: CSARDRETQYF. The DNA of the CDR3 is TGCAGTGCTAGAGATCGCGAGACCCAGTACTTC.

CDR3 residues: CASSQSALRPNTGELFF. CDR3 nucleotides: TGTGCCAGCAGCCAGAGCGCGCTCCGACCGAACACCGGGGAGCTGTTTTTT. The J gene is TRBJ2-2, the V gene TRBV3-1 (or the pseudogene TRBV3-2); the D is unclear. The V and J ends lost 3 bases and 0 bases respectively, with 14 bases between them. Germline-derived CDR1 and CDR2 are LGHDT and YNNKEL (reference sequence). The CDR3 extends over 17 amino acids.